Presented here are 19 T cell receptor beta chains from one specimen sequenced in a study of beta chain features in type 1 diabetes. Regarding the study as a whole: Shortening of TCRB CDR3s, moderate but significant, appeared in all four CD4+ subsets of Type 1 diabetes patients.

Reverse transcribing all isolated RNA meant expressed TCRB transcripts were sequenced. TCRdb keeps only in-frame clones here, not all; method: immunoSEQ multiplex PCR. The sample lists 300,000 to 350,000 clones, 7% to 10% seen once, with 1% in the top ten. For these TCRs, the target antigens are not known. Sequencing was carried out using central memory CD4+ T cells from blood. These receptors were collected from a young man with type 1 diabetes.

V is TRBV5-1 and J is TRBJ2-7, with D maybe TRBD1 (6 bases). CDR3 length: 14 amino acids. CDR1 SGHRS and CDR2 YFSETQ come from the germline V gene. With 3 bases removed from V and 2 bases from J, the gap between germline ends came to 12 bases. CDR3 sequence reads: CASSSTGTTYEQYF. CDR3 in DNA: TGCGCCAGCAGCTCCACCGGGACAACCTACGAGCAGTACTTC.

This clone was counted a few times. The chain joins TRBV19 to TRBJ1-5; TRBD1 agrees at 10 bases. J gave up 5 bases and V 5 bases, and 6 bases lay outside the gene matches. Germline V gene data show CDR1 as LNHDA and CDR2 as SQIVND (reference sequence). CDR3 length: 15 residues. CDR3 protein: CASSFPGQGYQPQHF. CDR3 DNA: TGTGCCAGTAGTTTCCCGGGACAGGGGTATCAGCCCCAGCATTTT.

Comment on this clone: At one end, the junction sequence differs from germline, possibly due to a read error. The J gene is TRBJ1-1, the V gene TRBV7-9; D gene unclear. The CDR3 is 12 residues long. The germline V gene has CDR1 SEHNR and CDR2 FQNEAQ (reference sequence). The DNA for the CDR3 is TGTGCCAGCAACTTAGGGTGGACTGAAGCTTTCTTT. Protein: CASNLGWTEAFF. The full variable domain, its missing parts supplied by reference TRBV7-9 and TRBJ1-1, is DTGVSQNPRHKITKRGQNVTFRCDPISEHNRLYWYRQTLGQGPEFLTYFQNEAQLEKSRLLSDRFSAERPKGSFSTLEIQRTEQGDSAMYLCASNLGWTEAFFGQGTRLTVV.

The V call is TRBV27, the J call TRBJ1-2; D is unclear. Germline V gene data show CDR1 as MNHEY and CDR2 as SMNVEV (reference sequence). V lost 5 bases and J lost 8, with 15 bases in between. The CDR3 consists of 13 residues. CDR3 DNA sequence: TGTGCCAGCAGTGCGGACGGCTGGAGAGGCTACACCTTC. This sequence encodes CASSADGWRGYTF.

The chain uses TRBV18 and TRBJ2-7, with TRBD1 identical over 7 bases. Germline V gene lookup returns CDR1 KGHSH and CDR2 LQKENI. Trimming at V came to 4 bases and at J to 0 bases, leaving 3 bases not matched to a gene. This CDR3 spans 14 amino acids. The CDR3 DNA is TGTGCCAGCTCACTAGGACAGGACTCCTACGAGCAGTACTTC. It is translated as CASSLGQDSYEQYF.

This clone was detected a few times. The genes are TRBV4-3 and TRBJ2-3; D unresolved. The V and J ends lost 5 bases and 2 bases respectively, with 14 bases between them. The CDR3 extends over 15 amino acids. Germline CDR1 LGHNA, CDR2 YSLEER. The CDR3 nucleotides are TGCGCCAGCAGCTTAGAGCCGCGGAACACAGATACGCAGTATTTT. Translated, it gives CASSLEPRNTDTQYF.

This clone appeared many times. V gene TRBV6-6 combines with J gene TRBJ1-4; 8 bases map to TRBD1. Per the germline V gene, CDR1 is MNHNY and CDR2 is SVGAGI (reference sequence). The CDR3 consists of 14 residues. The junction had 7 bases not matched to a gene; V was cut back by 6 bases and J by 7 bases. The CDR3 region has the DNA TGTGCCAGCAGCCCAGGGGGCGCCGGTGAAAAACTGTTTTTT. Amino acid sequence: CASSPGGAGEKLFF.

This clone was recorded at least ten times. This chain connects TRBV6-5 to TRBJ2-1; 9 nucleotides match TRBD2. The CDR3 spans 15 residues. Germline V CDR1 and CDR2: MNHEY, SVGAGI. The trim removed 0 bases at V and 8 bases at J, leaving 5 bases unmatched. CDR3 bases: TGTGCCAGCAGTTACTCGGGCGGGGGGGTTGATGAGCAGTTCTTC. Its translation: CASSYSGGGVDEQFF.

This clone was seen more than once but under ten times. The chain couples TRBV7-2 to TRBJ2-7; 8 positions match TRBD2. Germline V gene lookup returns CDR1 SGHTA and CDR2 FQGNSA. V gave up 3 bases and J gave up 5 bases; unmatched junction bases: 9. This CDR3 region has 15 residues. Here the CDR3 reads CASSFARGGANEQYF. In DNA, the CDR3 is TGTGCCAGCAGCTTCGCCCGGGGGGGTGCCAACGAGCAGTACTTC.

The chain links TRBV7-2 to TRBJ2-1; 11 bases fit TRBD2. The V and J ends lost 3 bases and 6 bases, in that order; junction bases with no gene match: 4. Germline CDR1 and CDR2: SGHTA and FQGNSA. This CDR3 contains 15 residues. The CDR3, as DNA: TGTGCCAGCAGCTTTGCTAGCGGGGGGCTCAATGAGCAGTTCTTC. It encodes CASSFASGGLNEQFF. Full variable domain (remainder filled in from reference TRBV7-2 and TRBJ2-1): GAGVSQSPSNKVTEKGKDVELRCDPISGHTALYWYRQSLGQGLEFLIYFQGNSAPDKSGLPSDRFSAERTGGSVSTLTIQRTQQEDSAVYLCASSFASGGLNEQFFGPGTRLTVL.

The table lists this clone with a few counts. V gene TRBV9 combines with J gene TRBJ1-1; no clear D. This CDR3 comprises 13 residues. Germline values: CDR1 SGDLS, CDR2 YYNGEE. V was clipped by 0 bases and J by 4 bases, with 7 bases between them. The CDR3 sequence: CASSVGRATEAFF. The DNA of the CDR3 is TGTGCCAGCAGCGTAGGAAGGGCCACTGAAGCTTTCTTT. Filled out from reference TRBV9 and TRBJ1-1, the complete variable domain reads DSGVTQTPKHLITATGQRVTLRCSPRSGDLSVYWYQQSLDQGLQFLIQYYNGEERAKGNILERFSAQQFPDLHSELNLSSLELGDSALYFCASSVGRATEAFFGQGTRLTVV.

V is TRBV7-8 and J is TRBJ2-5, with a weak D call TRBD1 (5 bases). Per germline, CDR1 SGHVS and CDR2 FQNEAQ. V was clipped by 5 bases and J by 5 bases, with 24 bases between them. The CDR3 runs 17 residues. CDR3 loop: CASSPSQSQGFGETQYF. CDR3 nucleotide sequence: TGTGCCAGCAGCCCCTCCCAATCTCAGGGCTTCGGCGAGACCCAGTACTTC.

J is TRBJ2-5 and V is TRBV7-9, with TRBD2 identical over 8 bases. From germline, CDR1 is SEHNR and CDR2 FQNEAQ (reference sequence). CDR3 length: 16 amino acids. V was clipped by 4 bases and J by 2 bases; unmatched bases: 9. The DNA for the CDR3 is TGTGCCAGCAGCTCATATCCGGGGGGGAGACAAGAGACCCAGTACTTC. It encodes CASSSYPGGRQETQYF.

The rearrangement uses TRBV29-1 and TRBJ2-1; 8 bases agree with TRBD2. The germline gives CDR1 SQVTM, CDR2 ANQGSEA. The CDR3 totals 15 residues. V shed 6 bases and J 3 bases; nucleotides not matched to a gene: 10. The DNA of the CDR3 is TGCAGCGTGACCTCTCCCGCGGGGGGCTACAATGAGCAGTTCTTC. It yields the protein CSVTSPAGGYNEQFF.

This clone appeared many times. CDR3 in DNA: TGTGCCAGCAGCGAAAGACAGAATGAAGCTTTCTTT. Translated, it gives CASSERQNEAFF. The chain joins TRBV7-9 to TRBJ1-1; D might be TRBD1 (5 bases). Germline assignment: CDR1 SEHNR and CDR2 FQNEAQ (reference sequence). V was cut by 5 bases and J by 7 bases, with 11 bases left in between. This CDR3 spans 12 amino acids.

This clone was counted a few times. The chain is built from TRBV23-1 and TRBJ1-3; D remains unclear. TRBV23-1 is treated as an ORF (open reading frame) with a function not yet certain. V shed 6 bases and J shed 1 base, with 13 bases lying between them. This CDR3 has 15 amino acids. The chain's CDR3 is CASSQPTDSGNTIYF. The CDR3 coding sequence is TGCGCCAGCAGCCAACCGACTGATTCTGGAAACACCATATATTTT.

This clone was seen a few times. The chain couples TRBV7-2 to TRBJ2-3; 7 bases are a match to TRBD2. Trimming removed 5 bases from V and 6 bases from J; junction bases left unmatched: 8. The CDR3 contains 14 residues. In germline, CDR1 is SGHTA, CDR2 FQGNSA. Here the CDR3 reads CASSRGLVSDTQYF. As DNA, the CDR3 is TGTGCCAGCAGCCGCGGACTAGTGTCGGATACGCAGTATTTT.

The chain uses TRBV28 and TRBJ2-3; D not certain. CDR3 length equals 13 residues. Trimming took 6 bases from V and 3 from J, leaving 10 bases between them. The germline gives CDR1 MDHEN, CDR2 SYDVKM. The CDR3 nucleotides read TGTGCCAGCAGAAAATTTAAAACAGATACGCAGTATTTT. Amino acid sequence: CASRKFKTDTQYF.

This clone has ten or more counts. The CDR3 region has the DNA TGTGCCAGCAGTACCCGACAGGGAAATAATTCACCCCTCCACTTT. Translated, it gives CASSTRQGNNSPLHF. The chain links TRBV28 to TRBJ1-6; 7 bases fit TRBD1. The germline V gene encodes CDR1 MDHEN and CDR2 SYDVKM. The CDR3 is made up of 15 amino acids. V was clipped by 5 bases and J by 5 bases; unmatched bases: 6. Full variable domain (missing parts from reference TRBV28 and TRBJ1-6): DVKVTQSSRYLVKRTGEKVFLECVQDMDHENMFWYRQDPGLGLRLIYFSYDVKMKEKGDIPEGYSVSREKKERFSLILESASTNQTSMYLCASSTRQGNNSPLHFGNGTRLTVT.